One sample yielded the 27 T cell receptor beta chains listed below, sequenced in a study of blood T cell repertoires in COVID-19. Only in-frame clones appear in the TCRdb table, and some are missing; sequencing was by immunoSEQ multiplex PCR. The sample has about 140,000 clones; roughly 80% are singletons. The sample was peripheral blood. These receptors were collected from a woman in her fifties or sixties with active or convalescent COVID-19.

The chain recombines TRBV20-1 with TRBJ1-6, with D maybe TRBD1 (5 bases). The V and J ends lost 3 bases and 5 bases respectively, with 20 bases between them. This CDR3 spans 17 amino acids. Looked up from germline, CDR1 is DFQATT and CDR2 is SNEGSKA (reference sequence). As DNA, the CDR3 is TGCAGTGCTAGTGGGTCAGGGTTGTGGAAAAATAATTCACCCCTCCACTTT. Amino acid sequence: CSASGSGLWKNNSPLHF.

The chain employs TRBV3-1 (or the pseudogene TRBV3-2) and TRBJ2-7; D is perhaps TRBD1 (6 bases). This CDR3 region has 15 residues. Germline CDR1 LGHDT, CDR2 YNNKEL (reference sequence). The V gene lost 1 base and the J gene lost 6 bases, with 16 bases spanning the gap. CDR3 DNA: TGTGCCAGCAGCCAAGCACCAGGGGTCTCGGGCGAGCAGTACTTC. Translated: CASSQAPGVSGEQYF.

The V and J genes are TRBV4-3 and TRBJ1-1, with 9 bases lining up with TRBD1. The CDR3 covers 15 residues. Germline CDR1 reads LGHNA; CDR2 reads YSLEER. J was trimmed by 5 bases and V by 4 bases; bases with no gene match: 8. The CDR3 sequence is CASSRKGQGKTEAFF. Here the CDR3 DNA reads TGCGCCAGCAGCCGAAAGGGACAGGGAAAAACTGAAGCTTTCTTT.

This rearrangement joins TRBV6-6 to TRBJ2-2, with a possible D match to TRBD1 (5 bases). CDR1 is MNHNY, CDR2 SVGAGI, per germline (reference sequence). The CDR3 has 15 amino acids. V was pared by 6 bases and J by 2 bases, with 13 bases between. CDR3 nucleotides: TGTGCCAGCAGCCCTCGACAGAGAAACACCGGGGAGCTGTTTTTT. It translates to CASSPRQRNTGELFF.

The V gene is TRBV6-6, the J gene TRBJ1-2, with 12 bases that match TRBD1. The CDR3 is 15 amino acids. Germline V CDR1 and CDR2: MNHNY, SVGAGI (reference sequence). Trimming at V came to 6 bases and at J to 7 bases, leaving 9 bases not matched to a gene. The CDR3 loop reads CASSLGQGAFGGYTF. In DNA, the CDR3 is TGTGCCAGCAGCCTGGGACAGGGGGCCTTCGGTGGCTACACCTTC.

The gene calls are TRBV6-9 and TRBJ1-4; 7 positions agree with TRBD1. With V trimmed by 3 bases and J by 4 bases, 5 bases remained unmatched. CDR3 length: 15 residues. Germline CDR1 MNHGY, CDR2 SVAAGI. The CDR3 DNA reads as TGTGCCAGCAGTTACGCGGGACAGTATAATGAAAAACTGTTTTTT. This codes for CASSYAGQYNEKLFF.

The V gene is TRBV4-1, the J gene TRBJ2-3, with TRBD2 identical over 7 bases. The CDR3 totals 15 residues. From germline, CDR1 is MGHRA and CDR2 YSYEKL. Trimming took 1 base from V and 5 from J; bases not matched to a gene: 6. CDR3 region: CASSQGEGGRDTQYF. DNA for the CDR3: TGCGCCAGCAGCCAAGGGGAGGGAGGTCGAGATACGCAGTATTTT.

V gene TRBV25-1 combines with J gene TRBJ1-6; D is unresolved. The germline V and J ends were trimmed by 1 base and 8 bases, with 12 bases remaining between them. The CDR3 covers 15 residues. Germline-derived CDR1 and CDR2 are MGHDK and SYGVNS. The CDR3 here is CASSELGRPDSPLHF. DNA for the CDR3: TGTGCCAGCAGTGAATTGGGCCGCCCGGATTCACCCCTCCACTTT.

V and J are TRBV5-1 and TRBJ2-7; TRBD1 might be the D (5 bases). The CDR3 totals 14 residues. V lost 0 bases and J 2 bases, leaving 9 bases between the germline ends. Germline-derived CDR1 and CDR2 are SGHRS and YFSETQ. CDR3 loop: CASSLEQGPYEQYF. The CDR3, as DNA: TGCGCCAGCAGCTTGGAGCAGGGCCCCTACGAGCAGTACTTC. Looking up the rest from reference TRBV5-1 and TRBJ2-7 gives the full variable domain: KAGVTQTPRYLIKTRGQQVTLSCSPISGHRSVSWYQQTPGQGLQFLFEYFSETQRNKGNFPGRFSGRQFSNSRSEMNVSTLELGDSALYLCASSLEQGPYEQYFGPGTRLTVT.

The J gene is TRBJ1-5, the V gene TRBV6-5; no definite D call. CDR3 length equals 13 residues. Germline CDR1 and CDR2: MNHEY and SVGAGI. The V and J ends lost 6 bases and 12 bases respectively, with 18 bases between them. The CDR3 region is CASSQSWEEGQHF. The CDR3, as DNA: TGTGCCAGCAGCCAATCGTGGGAGGAAGGCCAGCATTTT.

V is TRBV5-4 and J is TRBJ1-1; the D gene is possibly TRBD1 (6 bases). CDR1 and CDR2 from the germline V gene are SGHNT and YYREEE (reference sequence). The ends were cut back, 4 bases at V and 4 bases at J, with 14 bases in the middle. The CDR3 spans 14 residues. CDR3 residues: CASSGLGARTEAFF. Written as DNA, the CDR3 is TGTGCCAGCAGCGGATTGGGGGCGCGCACTGAAGCTTTCTTT.

This sequence joins TRBV28 and TRBJ1-5, with D uncertain. Germline V CDR1 and CDR2: MDHEN, SYDVKM. The germline V and J ends were trimmed by 5 bases and 4 bases, with 3 bases remaining between them. The CDR3 spans 11 residues. The CDR3 DNA is TGTGCCAGCAGTCCAAATCAGCCCCAGCATTTT. Amino acids: CASSPNQPQHF. Drawing the rest from reference TRBV28 and TRBJ1-5, the complete variable domain is DVKVTQSSRYLVKRTGEKVFLECVQDMDHENMFWYRQDPGLGLRLIYFSYDVKMKEKGDIPEGYSVSREKKERFSLILESASTNQTSMYLCASSPNQPQHFGDGTRLSIL.

The chain recombines TRBV20-1 with TRBJ2-5; tentative D call: TRBD1 (5 bases). The CDR3 runs 15 residues. Germline values: CDR1 DFQATT, CDR2 SNEGSKA (reference sequence). V lost 3 bases and J 5 bases, leaving 19 bases between the germline ends. The CDR3 coding sequence is TGCAGTGCTAGTCCCCTGACAGAGAAATGGGAGACCCAGTACTTC. This codes for CSASPLTEKWETQYF.

This clone turned up a few times. This chain links TRBV9 with TRBJ1-3; 7 nucleotides line up with TRBD1. The CDR3 consists of 16 residues. CDR1 SGDLS and CDR2 YYNGEE come from the germline V gene. The ends lost 4 bases at V and 4 bases at J; junction bases unmatched: 11. The CDR3 sequence is CASSSGPGTAGNTIYF. Written as DNA, the CDR3 is TGTGCCAGCAGCTCCGGCCCGGGGACAGCAGGAAACACCATATATTTT.

The chain carries TRBV28 and TRBJ1-1, with D tentatively TRBD1 (6 bases). Trimming shortened V by 2 bases and J by 1 base, and 11 bases separated the two germline ends. The germline V gene encodes CDR1 MDHEN and CDR2 SYDVKM. CDR3 size: 15 residues. CDR3 sequence: CASSLHRAWNTEAFF. Written as DNA, the CDR3 is TGTGCCAGCAGTTTACACAGGGCCTGGAACACTGAAGCTTTCTTT.

The rearrangement uses TRBV6-5 and TRBJ1-2, with TRBD1 matching 10 bases. CDR1 is MNHEY and CDR2 is SVGAGI in the germline V gene. J gave up 6 bases and V 8 bases, and 6 bases lay outside the gene matches. The CDR3 is 13 amino acids. CDR3: CASSGQGVDGYTF. The CDR3, as DNA: TGTGCCAGCTCCGGACAGGGGGTAGATGGCTACACCTTC.

The gene calls are TRBV5-1 and TRBJ2-7; possible D gene TRBD1, 5 bases. With 8 bases removed from V and 2 bases from J, the gap between germline ends came to 20 bases. Germline V gene data show CDR1 as SGHRS and CDR2 as YFSETQ. The CDR3 is 15 amino acids. CDR3 protein: CASRPVGLSPYEQYF. For the CDR3, the DNA is TGCGCCAGTAGACCTGTGGGGCTTTCTCCCTACGAGCAGTACTTC.

This CDR3 reads CASSLPSDNWQPQHF. The CDR3 bases are TGTGCCAGCAGCCTTCCCTCCGACAACTGGCAGCCCCAGCATTTT. This chain links TRBV6-2 or TRBV6-3 with TRBJ1-5; D gene ambiguous. V lost 6 bases, J lost 7 bases, and 19 bases lay in between. Per the germline V gene, CDR1 is MNHEY and CDR2 is SVGEGT. The CDR3 loop spans 15 amino acids.

The genes are TRBV9 and TRBJ1-2; D ambiguous. This CDR3 is built from 15 residues. Trimming pared 3 bases from V and 0 bases from J, leaving 12 bases between. The germline V gene encodes CDR1 SGDLS and CDR2 YYNGEE. The DNA of the CDR3 is TGTGCCAGCAGCGCTATATCCGGGACTAACTATGGCTACACCTTC. This translates into CASSAISGTNYGYTF.

The chain links TRBV6-2 or TRBV6-3 to TRBJ2-1; 9 nucleotides line up with TRBD2. Germline CDR1 is MNHEY and CDR2 is SVGEGT. The CDR3 loop spans 14 amino acids. V lost 0 bases to trimming and J lost 10 bases; unmatched junction nucleotides: 4. CDR3 protein: CASSYSSGSSEQFF. CDR3 coding DNA: TGTGCCAGCAGTTACTCTAGCGGGAGCAGCGAGCAGTTCTTC.

In this sample, this clone turned up many times. In the same sample, other DNA sequences code for this CDR3. The chain carries TRBV18 and TRBJ1-6; D is unclear. The germline V and J ends were trimmed by 6 bases and 10 bases, with 13 bases remaining between them. Germline values: CDR1 KGHSH, CDR2 LQKENI. CDR3 length equals 13 residues. As DNA, the CDR3 is TGTGCCAGCTCCCCCGAGGAAGGATCACCCCTCCACTTT. Protein: CASSPEEGSPLHF. Full variable domain (remainder filled in from reference TRBV18 and TRBJ1-6): NAGVMQNPRHLVRRRGQEARLRCSPMKGHSHVYWYRQLPEEGLKFMVYLQKENIIDESGMPKERFSAEFPKEGPSILRIQQVVRGDSAAYFCASSPEEGSPLHFGNGTRLTVT.

In this sample, this clone turned up a few times. CDR3 nucleotide sequence: TGTGCCAGCAGCAAAGGGCTTAGATGGGACAGGGGAGATGGCTACACCTTC. This codes for CASSKGLRWDRGDGYTF. The chain uses TRBV21-1 and TRBJ1-2; the D call TRBD1 from the table was never checked on the DNA. TRBV21-1 is designated a pseudogene. CDR3 length equals 17 residues.

The gene calls are TRBV5-1 and TRBJ1-1, with 7 bases identical to TRBD1. Per germline, CDR1 SGHRS and CDR2 YFSETQ. This CDR3 is built from 16 residues. The trim removed 1 base at V and 5 bases at J, leaving 11 bases unmatched. The CDR3 protein is CASSLHRQGSGTEAFF. The CDR3, as DNA: TGCGCCAGCAGCTTGCACCGACAGGGAAGCGGAACTGAAGCTTTCTTT.

The chain has TRBV7-9 and TRBJ1-6; 9 positions agree with TRBD1. V shed 3 bases and J 10 bases; nucleotides not matched to a gene: 4. Per the germline V gene, CDR1 is SEHNR and CDR2 is FQNEAQ (reference sequence). The CDR3 is 14 amino acids. The CDR3 reads CASSFWTGESPLHF. In DNA form, the CDR3 reads TGTGCCAGCAGCTTCTGGACAGGGGAATCACCCCTCCACTTT.

This chain connects TRBV19 to TRBJ2-1; TRBD1 matches at 8 bases. CDR1 is LNHDA and CDR2 is SQIVND in the germline V gene (reference sequence). J gave up 7 bases and V 6 bases, and 8 bases lay outside the gene matches. This CDR3 spans 14 amino acids. The CDR3: CASRTRQGNNEQFF. In DNA form, the CDR3 reads TGTGCCAGTAGAACTAGACAGGGGAATAATGAGCAGTTCTTC.

The chain employs TRBV5-5 and TRBJ2-7, with 10 nucleotides matching TRBD2. With 3 bases clipped from V and 3 bases from J, the junction kept 9 bases outside the gene matches. Germline CDR1 and CDR2: SGHKS and YYEKEE (reference sequence). The CDR3 sequence is 16 residues long. CDR3 DNA sequence: TGTGCCAGCAGCTCCAGCCGGACTAGCGGCAACTACGAGCAGTACTTC. It specifies CASSSSRTSGNYEQYF.

This chain links TRBV20-1 with TRBJ1-6, with D possibly being TRBD1 (5 bases). The CDR3 has 17 residues. Germline V gene lookup returns CDR1 DFQATT and CDR2 SNEGSKA (reference sequence). V lost 3 bases and J 3 bases, leaving 18 bases between the germline ends. The DNA for the CDR3 is TGCAGTGCTAGTGACGTCCCCCTAGGGGTCTATAATTCACCCCTCCACTTT. This encodes CSASDVPLGVYNSPLHF.